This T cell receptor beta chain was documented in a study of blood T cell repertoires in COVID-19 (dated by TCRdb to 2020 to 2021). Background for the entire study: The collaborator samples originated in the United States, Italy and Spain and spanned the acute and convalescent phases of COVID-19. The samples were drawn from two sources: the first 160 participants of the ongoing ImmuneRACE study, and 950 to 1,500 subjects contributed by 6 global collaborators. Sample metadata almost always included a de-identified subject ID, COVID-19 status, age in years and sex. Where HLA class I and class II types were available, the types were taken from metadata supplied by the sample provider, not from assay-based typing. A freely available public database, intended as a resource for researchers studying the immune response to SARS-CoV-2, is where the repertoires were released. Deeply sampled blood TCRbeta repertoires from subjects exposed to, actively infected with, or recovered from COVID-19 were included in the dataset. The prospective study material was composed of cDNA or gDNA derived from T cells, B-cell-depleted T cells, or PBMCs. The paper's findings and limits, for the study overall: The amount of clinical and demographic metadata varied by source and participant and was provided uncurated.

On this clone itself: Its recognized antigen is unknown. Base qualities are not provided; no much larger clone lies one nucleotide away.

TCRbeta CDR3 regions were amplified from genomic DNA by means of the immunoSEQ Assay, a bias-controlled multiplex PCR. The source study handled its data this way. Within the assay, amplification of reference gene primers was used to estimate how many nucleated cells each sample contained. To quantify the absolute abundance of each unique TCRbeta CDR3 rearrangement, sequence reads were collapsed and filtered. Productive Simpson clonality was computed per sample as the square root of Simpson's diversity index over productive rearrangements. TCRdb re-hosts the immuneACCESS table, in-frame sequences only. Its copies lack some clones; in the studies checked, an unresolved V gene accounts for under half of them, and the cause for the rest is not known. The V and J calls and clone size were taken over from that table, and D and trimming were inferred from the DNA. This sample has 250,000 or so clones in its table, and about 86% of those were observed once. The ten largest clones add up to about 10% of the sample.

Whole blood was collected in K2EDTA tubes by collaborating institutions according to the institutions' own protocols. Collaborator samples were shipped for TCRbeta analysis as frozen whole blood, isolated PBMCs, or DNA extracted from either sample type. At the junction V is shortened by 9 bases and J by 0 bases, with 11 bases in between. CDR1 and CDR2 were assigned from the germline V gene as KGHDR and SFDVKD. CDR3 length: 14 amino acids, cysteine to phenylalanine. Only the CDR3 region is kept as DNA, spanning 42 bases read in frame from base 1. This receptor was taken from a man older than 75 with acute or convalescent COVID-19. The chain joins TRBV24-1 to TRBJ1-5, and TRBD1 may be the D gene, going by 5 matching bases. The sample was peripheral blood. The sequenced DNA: TGTGCCACCGGAGACAGCTATAGCAATCAGCCCCAGCATTTT. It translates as CATGDSYSNQPQHF.